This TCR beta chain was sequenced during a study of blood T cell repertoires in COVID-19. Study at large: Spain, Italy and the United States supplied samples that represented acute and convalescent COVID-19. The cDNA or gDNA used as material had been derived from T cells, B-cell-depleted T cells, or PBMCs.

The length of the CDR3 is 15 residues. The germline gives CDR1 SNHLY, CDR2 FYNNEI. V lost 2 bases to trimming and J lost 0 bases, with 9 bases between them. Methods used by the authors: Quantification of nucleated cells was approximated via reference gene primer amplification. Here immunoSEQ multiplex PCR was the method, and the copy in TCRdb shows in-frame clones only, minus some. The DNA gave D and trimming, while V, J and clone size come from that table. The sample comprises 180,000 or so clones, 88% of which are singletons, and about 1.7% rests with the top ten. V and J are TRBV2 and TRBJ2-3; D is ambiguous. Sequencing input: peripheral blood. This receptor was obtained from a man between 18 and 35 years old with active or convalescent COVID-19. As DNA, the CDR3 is TGTGCCAGCAGTGAAATGGGCCGCAGCACAGATACGCAGTATTTT. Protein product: CASSEMGRSTDTQYF.